This passage covers 21 T cell receptor beta chains from one sample sequenced in a study of T-cell reconstitution after alpha-beta-depleted transplantation in children. Unique molecular identifiers were used in preparing the TCRbeta library. TCRdb analysed the PCR reads with MiXCR anew, one entry per CDR3 protein. Of 400,000 to 500,000 distinct CDR3 sequences in the sample, approximately 11% were seen once. The sequenced sample was PBMCs from the stem cell graft donor, obtained from the stem cell graft. Receptors originate from a human donor who donated a stem cell graft to a child with acute myeloid leukemia.

This sequence joins TRBV9 and TRBJ1-2, with 9 bases lining up with TRBD1. The length of the CDR3 is 17 residues. The V gene end was trimmed by 4 bases and the J gene end by 0 bases; junction bases not matched to a gene: 10. CDR1 and CDR2 (germline): SGDLS, YYNGEE. This CDR3 reads CASSPRTGVGANYGYTF. The CDR3 bases are TGTGCCAGCAGCCCCAGGACAGGGGTCGGAGCTAACTATGGCTACACCTTC.

This clonotype occurred a few times. The chain combines TRBV3-1 with TRBJ1-5, with D maybe TRBD1 (5 bases). The CDR3 extends over 14 amino acids. V was pared by 1 base and J by 6 bases, with 10 bases between. Looked up from germline, CDR1 is LGHDT and CDR2 is YNNKEL (reference sequence). The CDR3 DNA reads TGTGCCAGCAGCCAAGGTGGGGGTCGTCAGCCCCAGCATTTT. This translates into CASSQGGGRQPQHF.

The chain joins TRBV5-1 to TRBJ2-7; the D is unclear. Germline CDR1 reads SGHRS; CDR2 reads YFSETQ. The CDR3 length is 15 residues. V was clipped by 0 bases and J by 6 bases, with 16 bases between them. The CDR3 region is CASSLGGPRVSEQYV. CDR3 sequence (DNA): TGCGCCAGCAGCTTGGGTGGCCCCCGAGTTTCCGAGCAGTACGTC.

With respect to this clonotype: One junction end does not reproduce the germline sequence, and a read error may be involved. This rearrangement joins TRBV5-1 to TRBJ2-5; 11 bases fit TRBD2. The CDR3 has 16 amino acids. Germline assignment: CDR1 SGHRS and CDR2 YFSETQ. The CDR3 bases are TGCGCCAGCAGCTTCTCGGGACTAGCGGCGCAAGAGACCCTGTACTTC. It translates to CASSFSGLAAQETLYF.

The chain couples TRBV29-1 to TRBJ2-1; 12 bases fit TRBD2. V lost 1 base, J lost 7 bases, and 2 bases stayed unmatched. Germline V gene sequence: CDR1 SQVTM, CDR2 ANQGSEA. The CDR3 is 14 residues long. This CDR3 reads CSVEGTSGKNEQFF. The CDR3 DNA is TGCAGCGTTGAAGGGACTAGCGGGAAGAATGAGCAGTTCTTC.

This clonotype was seen many times. J is TRBJ2-3 and V is TRBV9; 10 bases fit TRBD2. The CDR3 runs 15 residues. The germline V gene has CDR1 SGDLS and CDR2 YYNGEE. V lost 6 bases, J lost 6 bases, and 10 bases stayed unmatched. The CDR3 DNA reads TGTGCCAGCAACTCCGAGCGGGAGGGCCGGGATACGCAGTATTTT. Translating it yields CASNSEREGRDTQYF.

This clonotype was observed a handful of times. The rearrangement links TRBV20-1 to TRBJ2-1, with TRBD2 identical over 10 bases. This CDR3 region has 20 residues. Per germline, CDR1 DFQATT and CDR2 SNEGSKA (reference sequence). Unmatched junction bases numbered 14, after V lost 0 bases and J lost 0 bases. The CDR3 DNA follows: TGCAGTGCTAGAGATTTTAGCGGGGGGCCTCGCCCAATCTCCTACAATGAGCAGTTCTTC. Its protein is CSARDFSGGPRPISYNEQFF.

This clonotype was picked up a small number of times. CDR3 sequence (DNA): TGTGCCACCCGGGGGACTAGCGGACCCTCCTACAATGAGCAGTTCTTC. Its protein is CATRGTSGPSYNEQFF. The rearrangement uses TRBV7-9 and TRBJ2-1; TRBD2 matches at 11 bases. V was pared by 10 bases and J by 0 bases, with 8 bases of the junction left unmatched. The CDR3 is made up of 16 amino acids. Germline V gene sequence: CDR1 SEHNR, CDR2 FQNEAQ (reference sequence). The whole variable domain, filled in from reference TRBV7-9 and TRBJ2-1, reads DTGVSQNPRHKITKRGQNVTFRCDPISEHNRLYWYRQTLGQGPEFLTYFQNEAQLEKSRLLSDRFSAERPKGSFSTLEIQRTEQGDSAMYLCATRGTSGPSYNEQFFGPGTRLTVL.

This clonotype has a handful of counts. The V call is TRBV15, the J call TRBJ2-5, with 7 positions matching TRBD2. CDR1 and CDR2 from the germline V gene are LNHNV and YYDKDF (reference sequence). The CDR3 contains 14 residues. Trimming took 1 base from V and 4 from J; bases not matched to a gene: 3. CDR3 sequence (DNA): TGTGCCACCAGCAGAGGCGGGGGTGGAGAGACCCAGTACTTC. Protein: CATSRGGGGETQYF.

This clonotype was counted once. A read error may explain this, as a much larger clone is one base away. CDR3 loop: CASSLAHQNSQYF. The DNA for the CDR3 is TGTGCCAGCAGCTTAGCTCATCAAAACAGTCAGTACTTC. The rearrangement uses TRBV7-6 and TRBJ2-4; no reliable D call. This CDR3 spans 13 amino acids. Per the germline V gene, CDR1 is SGHVS and CDR2 is FNYEAQ.

The chain couples TRBV29-1 to TRBJ2-1; 13 positions agree with TRBD2. Germline values: CDR1 SQVTM, CDR2 ANQGSEA. J lost 2 bases, V lost 4 bases, and 5 bases had no gene match. The CDR3 covers 16 residues. The CDR3 is CSVGAGTSGAYNEQFF. The CDR3 DNA sequence: TGCAGCGTTGGAGCCGGGACTAGCGGGGCCTACAATGAGCAGTTCTTC.

This clonotype was counted at least ten times. This chain links TRBV4-3 with TRBJ1-2; the D gene is possibly TRBD1 (5 bases). Germline CDR1 reads LGHNA; CDR2 reads YSLEER. V gave up 0 bases and J gave up 3 bases, with 11 bases separating them. There are 15 residues in the CDR3. The CDR3 DNA follows: TGCGCCAGCAGCCAAGATGTGGGGGTGGACTATGGCTACACCTTC. Translating it yields CASSQDVGVDYGYTF.

The chain uses TRBV7-2 and TRBJ2-5; TRBD2 aligns across 11 bases. Germline CDR1 SGHTA, CDR2 FQGNSA. This CDR3 spans 14 amino acids. Unmatched junction bases numbered 4, after V lost 5 bases and J lost 5 bases. For the CDR3, the DNA is TGTGCCAGCAGCGAGACTAGCGGGATGGAGACCCAGTACTTC. Translation: CASSETSGMETQYF. The full variable domain, completed using reference TRBV7-2 and TRBJ2-5, is GAGVSQSPSNKVTEKGKDVELRCDPISGHTALYWYRQSLGQGLEFLIYFQGNSAPDKSGLPSDRFSAERTGGSVSTLTIQRTQQEDSAVYLCASSETSGMETQYFGPGTRLLVL.

This clonotype was seen a few times. This chain links TRBV7-8 with TRBJ2-2, with D possibly matching TRBD1 (6 bases). V gave up 5 bases and J gave up 3 bases, with 22 bases separating them. CDR3 length: 18 residues. Germline V gene lookup returns CDR1 SGHVS and CDR2 FQNEAQ. The CDR3 reads CASSPYSGVLRDTGELFF. The CDR3 nucleotides read TGTGCCAGCAGCCCGTATTCAGGGGTTTTAAGGGACACCGGGGAGCTGTTTTTT.

This clonotype has just a few counts. CDR3 loop: CASSPTGMVGTDTQYF. CDR3 in DNA: TGCGCCAGCAGCCCGACAGGGATGGTAGGCACAGATACGCAGTATTTT. The chain employs TRBV10-1 and TRBJ2-3; TRBD1 aligns across 7 bases. Germline CDR1 reads WNHNN; CDR2 reads SYGVQD (reference sequence). Trimming at V came to 6 bases and at J to 1 base, leaving 10 bases not matched to a gene. This CDR3 contains 16 residues.

The table lists this clonotype with a few counts. The gene calls are TRBV9 and TRBJ2-1, with D perhaps given as TRBD1 or TRBD2 (5 bases each). V dropped 0 bases and J dropped 7 bases, with 17 bases sitting between them. There are 16 residues in the CDR3. CDR1 and CDR2 (germline): SGDLS, YYNGEE. The DNA for the CDR3 is TGTGCCAGCAGCGTAGGGGGGAATCCCGGATATAATGAGCAGTTCTTC. It codes for CASSVGGNPGYNEQFF.

This clonotype was seen at least ten times. The gene calls are TRBV20-1 and TRBJ1-5, with D tentatively TRBD1 (5 bases). The CDR3 has 12 residues. Germline-derived CDR1 and CDR2 are DFQATT and SNEGSKA (reference sequence). Trimming took 4 bases from V and 3 from J, leaving 7 bases between them. The CDR3 here is CSATDNNQPQHF. The CDR3 region has the DNA TGCAGTGCTACGGACAACAATCAGCCCCAGCATTTT.

This sequence joins TRBV7-8 and TRBJ2-1; TRBD1 or TRBD2 may be the D gene (5 bases each). Trimming removed 2 bases at V and 3 bases at J, with 11 bases between. The CDR3 spans 15 residues. Germline CDR1 and CDR2: SGHVS and FQNEAQ. CDR3 coding DNA: TGTGCCAGCAGCTTAAGTGAGGGGTTCTACAATGAGCAGTTCTTC. It codes for CASSLSEGFYNEQFF.

This clonotype was counted at least ten times. The chain employs TRBV10-3 and TRBJ2-2, with TRBD1 as a possible D gene (5 bases). This CDR3 has 15 amino acids. V lost 4 bases, J lost 1 base, and 10 bases lay in between. Germline-derived CDR1 and CDR2 are ENHRY and SYGVKD. The CDR3 reads CAISVVQGNTGELFF. The CDR3 DNA follows: TGTGCCATCAGTGTCGTGCAGGGGAACACCGGGGAGCTGTTTTTT.

There are many counts of this clonotype. V is TRBV29-1 and J is TRBJ2-7, with D possibly being TRBD1 (6 bases). V was cut by 3 bases and J by 2 bases, with 14 bases left in between. Looked up from germline, CDR1 is SQVTM and CDR2 is ANQGSEA. The length of the CDR3 is 14 residues. CDR3 DNA: TGCAGCGTTGAGGCCGGGACACCGACCTACGAGCAGTACTTC. Translated, it gives CSVEAGTPTYEQYF.

As DNA, the CDR3 is TGTGCCAGCAGTTACTCGGCTCTCAGCTCCTACGAGCAGTACGTC. Its translation: CASSYSALSSYEQYV. The chain recombines TRBV6-2 or TRBV6-3 with TRBJ2-7; D call uncertain. Germline V CDR1 and CDR2: MNHEY, SVGEGT. V was clipped by 0 bases and J by 0 bases, with 9 bases between them. The CDR3 covers 15 residues.